The source of this T cell receptor (beta chain) is a study of shared clonotypes between healthy human individuals. The germline V gene encodes CDR1 MNHEY and CDR2 SMNVEV (reference sequence). After removal of 0 bases from V and 4 bases from J, the junction contained 9 bases not matched to a gene. This CDR3 comprises 16 residues. Data came from immunoSEQ multiplex PCR; TCRdb stores just in-frame clones and leaves some out. The sample gives roughly 380,000 clones, about 96% of which show up once; around 0.3% is in the top ten. The sample taken for sequencing was memory CD8+ T cells sorted from blood. Noted subset: CD45RO+ cells pooled with CCR7-negative TemRA cells. This TCR came from a man under 40 in good health. The V and J genes are TRBV27 and TRBJ2-7; the match to TRBD2 covers 7 bases. The CDR3 loop is CASSLSWREGNYEQYF. In DNA form, the CDR3 reads TGTGCCAGCAGTTTATCGTGGAGGGAGGGAAATTACGAGCAGTACTTC.